This TCR beta chain is from a study of hypomethylating agent response in myelodysplastic syndrome. About the research overall: Donors were myelodysplastic syndrome patients: 2 female, several male. Response meant complete response or hematologic improvement; all other patients were non-responders.

The CDR3 length is 13 residues. Trimming cost V 7 bases and J 4 bases, with 17 bases left between them. Germline V gives CDR1 GTSNPN, CDR2 SVGIG (reference sequence). This clone has just a few counts. Its antigen is unidentified. Authors' methods: Of approximately 180,000 unique clonotypes, roughly 1.5% were previously reported viral-epitope-specific in VDJdb. The protocol was immunoSEQ multiplex PCR, while the TCRdb copy is restricted to in-frame clones and leaves out a portion. V and J calls plus clone size are reproduced from that table; the DNA served to infer D and trimming. The top ten clones hold 4% of a sample with approximately 9,300 clones, 75% to 85% of them seen once. The study, taken as a whole, reports: Control donors' ages did not match those of MDS patients.

The input for sequencing was bone marrow, taken before or after starting hypomethylating agent treatment for myelodysplastic syndrome (not recorded which). This receptor was taken from a human donor with myelodysplastic syndrome. V is TRBV30 and J is TRBJ2-7, with D possibly being TRBD1 (6 bases). CDR3 loop: CASRDTWGYEQYF. The CDR3 DNA is TGTGCCTCCCGGGACACCTGGGGATACGAGCAGTACTTC.